These T cell receptor beta chains were read from a single sample in a study of T cell repertoires in cytomegalovirus infection. MiXCR, applied by TCRdb to the reads, yields one record per CDR3 protein. The table has more than 400,000 distinct CDR3 sequences, around 27% seen once. The sequenced sample was PBMCs. These receptors were obtained from a human donor in good health (CMV status not recorded). Some clones in this sample may be carry-over from other donors' samples. Both conserved end residues are part of each CDR3. The D gene is left open where the match is weak. Only part of the rows carry a size: once, few, many, or a class if the clone is expanded.

>few|TRBJ2-7|TRBV20-1|.
TGCAGTGCTAGAGTGGGTAACACGGGGGACGAGCAGTACTTC
CSARVGNTGDEQYF
>.|TRBJ2-7|TRBV11-2|.
TGTGCCAGCAGCTTAGAACGGACGGCTTACTACGAGCAGTACTTC
CASSLERTAYYEQYF
>few|TRBJ1-5|TRBV2|.
TGTGCCAGCAGCGACCGTTGGAATCAGCCCCAGCATTTT
CASSDRWNQPQHF
>few|TRBJ2-1|TRBV30|.
TGTGCCTGGAGTAGGGCAGCTCCGACTGTGGTCTTC
CAWSRAAPTVVF
>.|TRBJ2-6|TRBV14|.
TGTGCCAGCAGCCGGACTATTATCTCTGGGGCCAACGTCCTGACTTTC
CASSRTIISGANVLTF
>few|TRBJ2-3|TRBV6-6|.
TGTGCCACCTCGGGAGTTCGGGGTGATACGCAGTATTTT
CATSGVRGDTQYF
>.|TRBJ1-1|TRBV9|.
TGTGCCAGCAGCGTAGACGTCAGCTCCAGCGAAGCTTTCTTT
CASSVDVSSSEAFF
>.|TRBJ2-1|TRBV10-3|.
TGTGCCATCAGGGGAACCTACAATGAGCAGTTCTTC
CAIRGTYNEQFF
>many|TRBJ1-6|TRBV12-3/TRBV12-4|.
TGTGCCAGCAGCCCTCTCCGGGGAGGGTCACCCCTCCACTTT
CASSPLRGGSPLHF
>.|TRBJ2-3|TRBV7-2|TRBD1
TGTGCCAGCAGGATGGCGGGCCAGGGGGCAGATACGCAGTATTTT
CASRMAGQGADTQYF
>few|TRBJ1-5|TRBV7-2|TRBD1
TGTGCCAGCAGCTTTCAGGGGGGCCGTTACAATCAGCCCCAGCATTTT
CASSFQGGRYNQPQHF
>.|TRBJ1-2|TRBV29-1|.
TGCAGCGTTGAAGACCCGGGCCAAGAAGGCTACACCTTC
CSVEDPGQEGYTF
>.|TRBJ2-7|TRBV6-1|TRBD2
TGTGCCAGCAACCGGGACTCTCCGGGGGGCGAGCAGTACTTC
CASNRDSPGGEQYF
>many|TRBJ2-1|TRBV7-2|TRBD2
TGTGCCAGCACATTTAGCGGGAGGGCGTACAATGAGCAGTTCTTC
CASTFSGRAYNEQFF
>few|TRBJ2-1|TRBV6-5|.
TGTGCCAGCAGTTACTCCAGGGGACTTCTCGGGCAGTTCTTC
CASSYSRGLLGQFF
>.|TRBJ2-5|TRBV27|.
TGTGCCAGCAGTTCGAGTAGGGGGGAGACCCAGTACTTC
CASSSSRGETQYF
>.|TRBJ2-5|TRBV19|.
TGTGCCAGTAGTCTAAAGGGGCGTGGGGCCCAGTACTTC
CASSLKGRGAQYF
>few|TRBJ1-1|TRBV28|TRBD1
TGTGCCAGCAGTTTACAAGAGACAGGGGAGGCTTTCTTT
CASSLQETGEAFF
>.|TRBJ1-1|TRBV29-1|.
TGCAGCGTTCAGGGGTCGGACACTGAAGCTTTCTTT
CSVQGSDTEAFF